This T cell receptor (beta chain) was captured by sequencing in a study of tumor-infiltrating lymphocytes in localized non-small cell lung cancer. Study conclusions and caveats: Not all patients were TCR sequenced, owing to tissue quantity. Immunotypes IM1 and IM2 had similar TCR-derived T-cell fractions.

The CDR3 length is 14 residues. Trimming cost V 3 bases and J 8 bases, with 13 bases left between them. The germline CDR1 and CDR2 sequences are SGHVS and FQNEAQ. Comments on this clone: Its antigen is undetermined.

The repertoire was sequenced with immunoSEQ multiplex PCR; TCRdb's copy has only in-frame clones and lacks some. The sample holds roughly 15,000 clones; 69% are singletons and the top ten take approximately 6%. The receptor was derived from a human donor with non-small cell lung cancer. Material for sequencing was lung tumor tissue. The V call is TRBV7-8, the J call TRBJ2-2; D unclear. The CDR3 DNA reads as TGTGCCAGCAGCTTCGACCCTACCCGAGGGGAGCTGTTTTTT. Residues: CASSFDPTRGELFF.